Shown below are 10 T cell receptor beta chains from a single sample sequenced in a study of T-cell memory formation after mild COVID-19. TCRdb recomputed calls from the 5' RACE reads with MiXCR, one row per CDR3 protein. The sample carries around 340,000 distinct CDR3 sequences, 13% to 15% recorded once. The sample was PBMCs or a T cell subset sorted from them (not recorded which). The source of these receptors is a man in his late teens or twenties who had mild COVID-19 (a few samples of this study predate the infection). Cell type and time point are not known.

This clonotype was observed a few times. This sequence joins TRBV29-1 and TRBJ2-1; no firm D call. The CDR3 extends over 13 amino acids. From germline, CDR1 is SQVTM and CDR2 ANQGSEA. V was shortened by 6 bases and J by 2 bases, with 11 bases between the two germline ends. CDR3 bases: TGCAGCGTAAATCGGGTGACCTACAATGAGCAGTTCTTC. Residues: CSVNRVTYNEQFF.

In this sample, this clonotype turned up many times. The chain couples TRBV6-5 to TRBJ2-1; 9 positions match TRBD2. This CDR3 comprises 16 residues. Germline trimming cut 0 bases from V and 12 bases from J; bases unmatched to any gene: 12. CDR1 is MNHEY and CDR2 is SVGAGI in the germline V gene. The DNA of the CDR3 is TGTGCCAGCAGTTACTCGGGAGCGGGGGGCGCTTTGGGGCAGTTCTTC. It codes for CASSYSGAGGALGQFF.

The chain links TRBV6-2 or TRBV6-3 to TRBJ1-5; 10 nucleotides line up with TRBD1. Trimming cost V 4 bases and J 10 bases; bases outside gene matches: 22. CDR3 length equals 19 residues. CDR1 MNHEY and CDR2 SVGEGT come from the germline V gene. Written as DNA, the CDR3 is TGTGCCAGCAGTTCCTCTTCGCTATGGACAGGGGGTCTTCAGCACCCCCAGCATTTT. This gives the protein CASSSSSLWTGGLQHPQHF.

The chain recombines TRBV20-1 with TRBJ1-3, with a weak D call TRBD1 (6 bases). The CDR3 has 14 amino acids. The germline CDR1 and CDR2 sequences are DFQATT and SNEGSKA (reference sequence). The ends were cut back, 6 bases at V and 2 bases at J, with 14 bases in the middle. CDR3 residues: CSAVQGGAGNTIYF. The DNA for the CDR3 is TGCAGTGCCGTACAGGGAGGAGCTGGAAACACCATATATTTT.

This chain uses TRBV7-2 with TRBJ1-1; TRBD1 matches 7 bases. This CDR3 has 14 residues. In germline, CDR1 is SGHTA, CDR2 FQGNSA. Trimming at V came to 4 bases and at J to 4 bases, leaving 6 bases not matched to a gene. The CDR3 sequence is CASSSTGQATEAFF. In DNA form, the CDR3 reads TGTGCCAGCAGCTCCACTGGACAGGCCACTGAAGCTTTCTTT.

CDR3 sequence reads: CASSQGSRRGGTQYF. The CDR3 nucleotides are TGTGCCAGCAGCCAAGGATCTAGACGGGGGGGGACCCAGTACTTC. This chain uses TRBV4-2 with TRBJ2-5; 8 nucleotides agree with TRBD2. Germline values: CDR1 LGHNA, CDR2 YNFKEQ. V gave up 1 base and J gave up 7 bases; unmatched junction bases: 8. The length of the CDR3 is 15 residues.

The table lists this clonotype with a few counts. The chain links TRBV6-1 to TRBJ1-6, with D possibly matching TRBD1 (6 bases). The CDR3 sequence is 17 residues long. Germline V gene data show CDR1 as MNHNS and CDR2 as SASEGT. The CDR3 reads CASYRGQLKIGNSPLHF. CDR3 nucleotides: TGTGCTTCATACCGAGGACAGCTTAAAATAGGGAATTCACCCCTCCACTTT.

The chain joins TRBV10-3 to TRBJ2-1, with 8 bases matching TRBD2. Losses at the gene ends were 8 bases for V and 5 bases for J; bases not matched to a gene: 8. The germline CDR1 and CDR2 sequences are ENHRY and SYGVKD. The CDR3 length is 14 residues. CDR3 DNA: TGTGCCATCGCCCGAGCGGGGGAGGACAATGAGCAGTTCTTC. Translated: CAIARAGEDNEQFF.

This clonotype was seen only a few times. The chain recombines TRBV7-2 with TRBJ2-5, with D hard to call. CDR1 and CDR2 from the germline V gene are SGHTA and FQGNSA. The CDR3 totals 14 residues. The V gene lost 5 bases and the J gene lost 1 base, with 11 bases spanning the gap. The CDR3 region is CASSPPRFQETQYF. In DNA, the CDR3 is TGTGCCAGCAGCCCGCCGAGGTTCCAAGAGACCCAGTACTTC.

This clonotype has ten or more counts. CDR3 loop: CASSRTRYRTDTQYF. The CDR3 DNA is TGTGCCAGCAGCCGGACTAGGTACCGGACAGATACGCAGTATTTT. The V gene is TRBV6-5, the J gene TRBJ2-3, with 7 bases matching TRBD2. V lost 6 bases to trimming and J lost 3 bases; unmatched junction nucleotides: 9. Germline V gene lookup returns CDR1 MNHEY and CDR2 SVGAGI. The CDR3 is 15 residues long.